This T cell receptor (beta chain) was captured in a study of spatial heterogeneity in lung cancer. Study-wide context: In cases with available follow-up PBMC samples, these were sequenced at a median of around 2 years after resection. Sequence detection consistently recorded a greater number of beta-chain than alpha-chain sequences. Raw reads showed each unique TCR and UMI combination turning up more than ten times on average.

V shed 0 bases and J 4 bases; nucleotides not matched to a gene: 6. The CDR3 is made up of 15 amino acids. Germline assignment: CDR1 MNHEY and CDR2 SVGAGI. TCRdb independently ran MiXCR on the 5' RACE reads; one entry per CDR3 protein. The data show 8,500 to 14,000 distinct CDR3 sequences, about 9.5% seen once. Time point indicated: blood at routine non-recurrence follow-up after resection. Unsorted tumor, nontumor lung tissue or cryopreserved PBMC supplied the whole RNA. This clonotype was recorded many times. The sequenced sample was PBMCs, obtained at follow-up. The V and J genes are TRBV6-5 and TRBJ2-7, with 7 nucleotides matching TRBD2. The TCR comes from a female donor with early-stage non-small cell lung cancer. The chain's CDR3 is CASSYSGGSPYEQYF. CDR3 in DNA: TGTGCCAGCAGTTACTCCGGGGGGAGCCCGTACGAGCAGTACTTC.